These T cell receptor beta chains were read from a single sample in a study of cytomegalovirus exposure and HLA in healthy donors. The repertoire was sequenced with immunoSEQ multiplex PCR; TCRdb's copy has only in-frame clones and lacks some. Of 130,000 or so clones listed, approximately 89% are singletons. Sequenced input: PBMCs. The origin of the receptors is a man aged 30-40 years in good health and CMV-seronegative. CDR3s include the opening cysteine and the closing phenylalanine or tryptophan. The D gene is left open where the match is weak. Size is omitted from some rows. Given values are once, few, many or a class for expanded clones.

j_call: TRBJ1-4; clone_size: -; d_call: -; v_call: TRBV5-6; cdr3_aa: CASSLRDNRGEKLFF; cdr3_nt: TGTGCCAGCAGCTTGCGGGATAACCGGGGTGAAAAACTGTTTTTT
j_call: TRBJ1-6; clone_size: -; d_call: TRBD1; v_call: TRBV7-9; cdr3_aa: CASTRGTGVNSPLHF; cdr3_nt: TGTGCCAGCACGCGAGGGACAGGCGTAAATTCACCCCTCCACTTT
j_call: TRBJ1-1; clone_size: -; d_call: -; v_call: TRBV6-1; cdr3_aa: CASCPGRGSLVAFF; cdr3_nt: TGTGCCAGCTGCCCGGGGCGGGGGAGTCTTGTTGCTTTCTTT
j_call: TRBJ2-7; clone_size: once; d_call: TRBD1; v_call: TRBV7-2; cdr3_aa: CASSSYRGYLYEQYF; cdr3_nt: TGTGCCAGCAGCTCCTACAGGGGGTATCTCTACGAGCAGTACTTC
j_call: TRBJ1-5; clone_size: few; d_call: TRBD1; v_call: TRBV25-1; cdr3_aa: CASSVTGSNQPQHF; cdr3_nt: TGTGCCAGCAGTGTGACAGGGAGCAATCAGCCCCAGCATTTT
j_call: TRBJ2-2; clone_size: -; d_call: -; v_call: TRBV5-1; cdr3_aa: CASSLPAGASTGELFF; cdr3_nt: TGCGCCAGCAGCTTGCCAGCAGGGGCCAGCACCGGGGAGCTGTTTTTT
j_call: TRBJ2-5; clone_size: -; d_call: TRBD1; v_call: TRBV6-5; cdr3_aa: CASSFQTGRRETQYF; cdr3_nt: TGTGCCAGCAGTTTTCAGACAGGGCGGCGAGAGACCCAGTACTTC
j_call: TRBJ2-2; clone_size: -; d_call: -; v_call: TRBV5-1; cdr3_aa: CASSVGRRAPLNTGELFF; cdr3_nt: TGCGCCAGCAGCGTGGGACGGAGGGCCCCCTTGAACACCGGGGAGCTGTTTTTT
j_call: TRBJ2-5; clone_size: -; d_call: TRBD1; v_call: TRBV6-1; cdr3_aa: CASRIRDRGQETQYF; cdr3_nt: TGTGCCAGCAGAATCCGGGACAGGGGGCAAGAGACCCAGTACTTC
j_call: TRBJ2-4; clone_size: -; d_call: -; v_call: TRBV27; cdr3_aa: CASSSPGVQGGVQYF; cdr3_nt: TGTGCCAGCAGTTCCCCGGGTGTGCAAGGAGGGGTTCAGTACTTC
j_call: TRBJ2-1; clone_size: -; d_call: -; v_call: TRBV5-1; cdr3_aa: CASSTPLHGGGGLSYNEQFF; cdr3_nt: TGCGCCAGCAGCACACCCCTCCACGGCGGCGGGGGCCTCTCCTACAATGAGCAGTTCTTC
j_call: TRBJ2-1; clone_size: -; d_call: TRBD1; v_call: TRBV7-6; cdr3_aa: CASSLDRGFGYNEQFF; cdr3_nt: TGTGCCAGCAGCTTAGACAGGGGGTTCGGCTACAATGAGCAGTTCTTC
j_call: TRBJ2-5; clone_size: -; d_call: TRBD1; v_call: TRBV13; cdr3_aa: CASSPPVTGQETQYF; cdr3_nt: TGTGCCAGCAGCCCCCCAGTGACAGGGCAAGAGACCCAGTACTTC
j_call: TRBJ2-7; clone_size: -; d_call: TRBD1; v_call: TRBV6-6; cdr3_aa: CASRGEIGQDYEQYF; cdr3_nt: TGTGCCAGCAGGGGGGAAATAGGACAGGACTACGAGCAGTACTTC
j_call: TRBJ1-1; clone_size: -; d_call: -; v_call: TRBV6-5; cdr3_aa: CASSKTENTEAFF; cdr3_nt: TGTGCCAGCAGTAAGACAGAGAACACTGAAGCTTTCTTT
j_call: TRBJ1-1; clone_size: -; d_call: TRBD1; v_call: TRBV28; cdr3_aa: CASSLIIGTAEAFF; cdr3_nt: TGTGCCAGCAGTTTAATCATTGGGACAGCTGAAGCTTTCTTT
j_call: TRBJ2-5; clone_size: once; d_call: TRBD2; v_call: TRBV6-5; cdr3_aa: CASSSGLAGRETQYF; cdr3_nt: TGTGCCAGCAGTTCCGGACTAGCGGGTAGAGAGACCCAGTACTTC
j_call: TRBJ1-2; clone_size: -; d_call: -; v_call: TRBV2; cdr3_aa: CASSSQVSDYGYTF; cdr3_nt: TGTGCCAGCAGTTCACAGGTTTCGGACTATGGCTACACCTTC
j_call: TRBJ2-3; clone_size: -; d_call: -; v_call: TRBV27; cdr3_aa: CASSSPLTDTQYF; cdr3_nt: TGTGCCAGCAGTTCACCACTCACAGATACGCAGTATTTT
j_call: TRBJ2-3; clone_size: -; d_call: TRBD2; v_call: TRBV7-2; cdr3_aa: CASSGRLAGGRDTQYF; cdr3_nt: TGTGCCAGCAGCGGCCGACTAGCGGGGGGGCGAGATACGCAGTATTTT
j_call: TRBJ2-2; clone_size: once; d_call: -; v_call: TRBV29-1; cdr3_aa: CSVALDSNRNTGELFF; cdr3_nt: TGCAGCGTTGCTCTGGACAGCAACAGGAACACCGGGGAGCTGTTTTTT
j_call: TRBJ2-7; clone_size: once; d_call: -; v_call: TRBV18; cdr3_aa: CASRSDGLYEQYF; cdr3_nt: TGTGCCAGCCGCTCGGACGGACTTTACGAGCAGTACTTC
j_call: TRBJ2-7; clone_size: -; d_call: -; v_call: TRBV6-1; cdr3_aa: CASSEEGESQYF; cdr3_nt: TGTGCCAGCAGTGAAGAGGGGGAGTCGCAGTACTTC
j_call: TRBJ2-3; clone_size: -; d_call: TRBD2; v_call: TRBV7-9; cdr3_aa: CASSYLRTSRLRDTQYF; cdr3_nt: TGTGCCAGCAGCTACCTTAGGACTAGCAGACTTAGGGATACGCAGTATTTT
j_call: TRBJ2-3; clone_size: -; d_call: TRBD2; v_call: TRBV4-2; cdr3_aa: CASSRAFLAGGTDTQYF; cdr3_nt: TGTGCCAGCAGCCGGGCCTTCCTAGCGGGGGGCACAGATACGCAGTATTTT
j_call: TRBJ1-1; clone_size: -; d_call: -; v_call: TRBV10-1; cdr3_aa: CASSSRDRMTCEGGTEAFF; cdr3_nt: TGCGCCAGCAGCTCTCGCGACAGGATGACCTGTGAAGGGGGCACTGAAGCTTTCTTT
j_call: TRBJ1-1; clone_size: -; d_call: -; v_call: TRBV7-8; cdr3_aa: CASSSHPRGSEAFF; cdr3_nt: TGTGCCAGCAGCTCACACCCCAGGGGTTCCGAAGCTTTCTTT
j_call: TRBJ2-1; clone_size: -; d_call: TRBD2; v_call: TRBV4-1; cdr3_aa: CASNGLAGGRDEQFF; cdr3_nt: TGCGCCAGCAATGGACTAGCGGGGGGGCGCGATGAGCAGTTCTTC
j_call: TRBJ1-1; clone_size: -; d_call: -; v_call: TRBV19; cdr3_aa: CASSMQGSTEAFF; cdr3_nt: TGTGCCAGTAGTATGCAAGGGAGCACTGAAGCTTTCTTT
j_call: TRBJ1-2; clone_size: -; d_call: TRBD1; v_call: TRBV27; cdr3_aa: CASSLGQGIYGYTF; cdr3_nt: TGTGCCAGCAGTCTCGGACAGGGAATCTATGGCTACACCTTC
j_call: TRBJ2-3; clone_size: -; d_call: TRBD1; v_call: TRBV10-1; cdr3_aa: CASSEGTASTDTQYF; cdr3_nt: TGCGCCAGCAGTGAAGGGACAGCTAGCACAGATACGCAGTATTTT
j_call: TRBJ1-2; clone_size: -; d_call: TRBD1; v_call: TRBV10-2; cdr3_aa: CASRPQGANYGYTF; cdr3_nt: TGCGCCAGCAGACCACAGGGGGCGAACTATGGCTACACCTTC
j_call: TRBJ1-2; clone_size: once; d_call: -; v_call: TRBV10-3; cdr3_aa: CAISFGLDPRYYGYTF; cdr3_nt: TGTGCCATCAGTTTTGGGCTCGATCCCCGGTACTATGGCTACACCTTC
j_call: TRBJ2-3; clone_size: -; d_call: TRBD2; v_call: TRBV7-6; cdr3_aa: CASSLGTRGGTDTQYF; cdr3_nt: TGTGCCAGCAGCTTAGGTACGCGGGGGGGCACAGATACGCAGTATTTT
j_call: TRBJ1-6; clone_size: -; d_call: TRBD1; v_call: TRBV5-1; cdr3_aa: CASSLDGAGQGYSPLHF; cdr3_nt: TGCGCCAGCAGCTTGGACGGAGCGGGACAGGGGTATTCACCCCTCCACTTT
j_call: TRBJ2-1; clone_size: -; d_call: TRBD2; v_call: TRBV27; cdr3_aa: CASRVGAGGPLGEQFF; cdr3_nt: TGTGCCAGCAGGGTAGGGGCGGGGGGTCCCTTGGGGGAGCAGTTCTTC
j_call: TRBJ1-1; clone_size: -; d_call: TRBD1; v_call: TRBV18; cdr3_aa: CASSPQIHRGPVEAFF; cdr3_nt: TGTGCCAGCTCACCACAAATACACAGGGGCCCAGTTGAAGCTTTCTTT
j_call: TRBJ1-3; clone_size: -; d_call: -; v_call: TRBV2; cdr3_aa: CAGTAQSSGNTIYF; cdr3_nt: TGTGCCGGCACAGCACAGAGCTCTGGAAACACCATATATTTT
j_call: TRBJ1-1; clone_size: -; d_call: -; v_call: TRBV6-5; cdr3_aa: CASSRETSNTEAFF; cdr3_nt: TGTGCCAGCAGCCGCGAGACATCGAACACTGAAGCTTTCTTT
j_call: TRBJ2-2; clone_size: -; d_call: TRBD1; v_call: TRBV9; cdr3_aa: CASSPRTGTNTGELFF; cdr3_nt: TGTGCCAGCAGCCCTAGGACAGGGACGAACACCGGGGAGCTGTTTTTT
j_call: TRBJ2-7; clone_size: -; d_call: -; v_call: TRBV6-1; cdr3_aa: CASGKELSGGYEQYF; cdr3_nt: TGTGCCAGCGGAAAAGAGCTAAGTGGGGGGTACGAGCAGTACTTC
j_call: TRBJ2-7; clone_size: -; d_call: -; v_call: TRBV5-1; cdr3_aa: CASSPKIEQYF; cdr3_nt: TGCGCCAGCAGCCCTAAAATCGAGCAGTACTTC
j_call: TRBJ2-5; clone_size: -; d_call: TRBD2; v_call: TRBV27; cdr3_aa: CASSPSSGGALGQETQYF; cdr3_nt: TGTGCCAGCAGTCCCTCTAGCGGGGGGGCCCTTGGACAAGAGACCCAGTACTTC
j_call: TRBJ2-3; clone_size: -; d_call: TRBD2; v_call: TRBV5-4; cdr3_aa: CASSNSGAADTQYF; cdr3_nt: TGTGCCAGCAGTAATAGCGGGGCGGCAGATACGCAGTATTTT
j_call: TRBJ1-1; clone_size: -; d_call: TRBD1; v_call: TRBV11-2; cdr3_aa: CASSLQGARRAEAFF; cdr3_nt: TGTGCCAGCAGCTTGCAGGGGGCGCGTCGCGCTGAAGCTTTCTTT
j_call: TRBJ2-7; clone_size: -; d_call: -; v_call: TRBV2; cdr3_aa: CAIGEGDYEQYF; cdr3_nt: TGTGCCATAGGGGAAGGGGACTACGAGCAGTACTTC
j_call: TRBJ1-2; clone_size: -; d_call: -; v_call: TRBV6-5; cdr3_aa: CASSIMGGGYTF; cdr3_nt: TGTGCCAGCAGCATCATGGGGGGTGGCTACACCTTC
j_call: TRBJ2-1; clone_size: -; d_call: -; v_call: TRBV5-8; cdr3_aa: CASSFGASSYNEQFF; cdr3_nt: TGTGCCAGCAGCTTCGGCGCTAGCTCCTACAATGAGCAGTTCTTC
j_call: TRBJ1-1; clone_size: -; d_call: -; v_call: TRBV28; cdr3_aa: CASLVQSPVQDTEAFF; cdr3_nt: TGTGCCAGCCTCGTGCAGTCTCCAGTCCAGGACACTGAAGCTTTCTTT
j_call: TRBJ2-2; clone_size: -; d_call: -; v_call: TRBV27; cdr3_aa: CASSRPRARRGTGELFF; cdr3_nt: TGTGCCAGCAGTCGCCCCCGGGCCCGAAGGGGGACCGGGGAGCTGTTTTTT
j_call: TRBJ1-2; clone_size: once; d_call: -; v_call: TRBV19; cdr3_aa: CASSIAGNYGYTF; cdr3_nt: TGTGCCAGTAGTATAGCCGGGAACTATGGCTACACCTTC
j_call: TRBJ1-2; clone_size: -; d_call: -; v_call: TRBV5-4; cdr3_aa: CASSAGSYGYTF; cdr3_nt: TGTGCCAGCAGCGCCGGGAGCTATGGCTACACCTTC
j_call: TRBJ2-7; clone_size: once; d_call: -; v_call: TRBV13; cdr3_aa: CASSLAGEQYF; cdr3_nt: TGTGCCAGCAGCTTAGCCGGCGAGCAGTACTTC
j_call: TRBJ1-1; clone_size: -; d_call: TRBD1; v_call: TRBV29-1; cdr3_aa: CSSRDRTYTEAFF; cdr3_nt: TGCAGCTCACGGGACAGGACCTACACTGAAGCTTTCTTT
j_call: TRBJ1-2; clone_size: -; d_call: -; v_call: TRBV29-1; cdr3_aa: CSVVEGSGYTF; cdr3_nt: TGCAGCGTTGTGGAGGGTAGCGGCTACACCTTC
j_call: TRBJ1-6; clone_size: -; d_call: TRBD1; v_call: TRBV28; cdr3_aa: CASTRDRAANSPLHF; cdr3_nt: TGTGCCAGCACCCGGGACAGGGCGGCTAATTCACCCCTCCACTTT
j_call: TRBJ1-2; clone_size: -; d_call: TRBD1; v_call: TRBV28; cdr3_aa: CASSYSTGGSGYTF; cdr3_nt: TGTGCCAGCAGTTACTCGACAGGGGGCTCAGGCTACACCTTC
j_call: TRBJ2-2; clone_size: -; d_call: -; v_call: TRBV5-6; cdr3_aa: CASSLGTSVTGELFF; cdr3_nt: TGTGCCAGCAGCTTGGGAACTTCTGTTACCGGGGAGCTGTTTTTT